Presented here are 11 T cell receptor beta chains from one specimen sequenced in a study of Graves' ophthalmopathy and Graves' hyperthyroidism. The authors amplified TCR beta CDR3 regions from RNA transcripts. The library came from an HTBI-primed first-round RT-PCR and a second-round multiplex PCR. TCRdb re-derived calls from the multiplex PCR reads in MiXCR, one entry per CDR3 protein. This sample yields 300,000 to 350,000 distinct CDR3 sequences, of which 15% to 20% are seen a single time; around an eighth belongs to the top ten. The sequenced sample was peripheral blood. The receptors were sampled from an adult man with Graves' ophthalmopathy.

Ten or more counts support this clonotype. CDR3 residues: CASSLSRDRAFF. CDR3 nucleotides: TGTGCCAGCAGCTTAAGCAGGGATCGAGCTTTCTTT. The chain joins TRBV7-2 to TRBJ1-1; D might be TRBD1 (5 bases). The CDR3 consists of 12 residues. Trimming cost V 2 bases and J 10 bases, with 11 bases left between them. Looked up from germline, CDR1 is SGHTA and CDR2 is FQGNSA.

This clonotype was picked up many times. The chain combines TRBV11-2 with TRBJ2-7; 9 bases agree with TRBD2. This CDR3 is built from 15 residues. Germline CDR1 reads SGHAT; CDR2 reads FQNNGV. V was pared by 5 bases and J by 9 bases, with 14 bases of the junction left unmatched. The CDR3 DNA is TGTGCCAGCAGCCAAGGGTGGGTAGCGGGAGTATCGCAGTACTTC. This translates into CASSQGWVAGVSQYF. Looking up the rest from reference TRBV11-2 and TRBJ2-7 gives the full variable domain: EAGVAQSPRYKIIEKRQSVAFWCNPISGHATLYWYQQILGQGPKLLIQFQNNGVVDDSQLPKDRFSAERLKGVDSTLKIQPAKLEDSAVYLCASSQGWVAGVSQYFGPGTRLTVT.

The chain uses TRBV12-3 or TRBV12-4 and TRBJ1-2; TRBD1 matches 7 bases. The V and J ends lost 6 bases and 7 bases, in that order; junction bases with no gene match: 8. The CDR3 has 13 residues. In nucleotides, the CDR3 is TGTGCCAGCAGGGGACAGACCCAGGGTGGCTACACCTTC. Its translation: CASRGQTQGGYTF.

This clonotype was observed many times. The chain carries TRBV2 and TRBJ2-5; D not certain. Between the trimmed V and J ends, which lost 4 bases and 1 base, there was a span of 7 bases. There are 13 residues in the CDR3. Per germline, CDR1 SNHLY and CDR2 FYNNEI. CDR3 sequence reads: CASSGESQETQYF. DNA of the CDR3: TGTGCCAGCAGTGGAGAATCCCAAGAGACCCAGTACTTC. The full variable domain, rest sourced from reference TRBV2 and TRBJ2-5, is EPEVTQTPSHQVTQMGQEVILRCVPISNHLYFYWYRQILGQKVEFLVSFYNNEISEKSEIFDDQFSVERPDGSNFTLKIRSTKLEDSAMYFCASSGESQETQYFGPGTRLLVL.

In this sample, this clonotype turned up many times. The chain employs TRBV29-1 and TRBJ1-2; D is unresolved. Germline V gene sequence: CDR1 SQVTM, CDR2 ANQGSEA. This CDR3 has 13 amino acids. Trimming pared 5 bases from V and 2 bases from J, leaving 12 bases between. CDR3 in DNA: TGCAGCGTTATTCCGGGAACCAACTATGGCTACACCTTC. Protein sequence: CSVIPGTNYGYTF.

The chain recombines TRBV12-3 or TRBV12-4 with TRBJ1-1; D gene unclear. The V end lost 2 bases, the J end lost 1 base, and 8 bases lay between the germline ends. The CDR3 is 14 amino acids. CDR3: CASSLTPPNTEAFF. The CDR3 nucleotides read TGTGCCAGCAGTTTAACCCCTCCGAACACTGAAGCTTTCTTT.

This clonotype was recorded many times. The V gene is TRBV19, the J gene TRBJ1-2; tentatively, D is TRBD1 (5 bases). CDR3 length equals 13 residues. Trimming took off 4 bases at V and 7 bases at J, with 13 bases between the two ends. Germline V gene sequence: CDR1 LNHDA, CDR2 SQIVND (reference sequence). Written as DNA, the CDR3 is TGTGCCAGTAGTACCCGGGACTCTGGTGGCTACACCTTC. Its translation is CASSTRDSGGYTF.

This clonotype was detected ten times or more. The chain links TRBV12-3 or TRBV12-4 to TRBJ2-3; perhaps TRBD1 as D (6 bases). This CDR3 has 17 amino acids. With 4 bases removed from V and 0 bases from J, the gap between germline ends came to 17 bases. For the CDR3, the DNA is TGTGCCAGCAGTTCCCCCACAGGGATCCATAGCACAGATACGCAGTATTTT. It is translated as CASSSPTGIHSTDTQYF.

In this sample, this clonotype turned up many times. The V and J genes are TRBV5-6 and TRBJ2-7; tentative D call: TRBD2 (5 bases). This CDR3 is built from 13 residues. V was trimmed by 5 bases and J by 2 bases, leaving 11 bases between them. Germline loops: CDR1 SGHDT, CDR2 YYEEEE. DNA for the CDR3: TGTGCCAGCAGGGACGGACTTACCTACGAGCAGTACTTC. Amino acids: CASRDGLTYEQYF.

The chain combines TRBV28 with TRBJ1-5; no firm D call. The germline V gene encodes CDR1 MDHEN and CDR2 SYDVKM. The CDR3 consists of 12 residues. Trimming removed 7 bases at V and 6 bases at J, with 10 bases between. The CDR3, as DNA: TGTGCCAGCAATCCAGGAGGTCAGCCCCAGCATTTT. This sequence encodes CASNPGGQPQHF. The variable domain in full, completed from reference TRBV28 and TRBJ1-5, reads DVKVTQSSRYLVKRTGEKVFLECVQDMDHENMFWYRQDPGLGLRLIYFSYDVKMKEKGDIPEGYSVSREKKERFSLILESASTNQTSMYLCASNPGGQPQHFGDGTRLSIL.

In this sample, this clonotype turned up many times. The chain is built from TRBV19 and TRBJ1-3; the D gene is possibly TRBD1 (5 bases). From germline, CDR1 is LNHDA and CDR2 SQIVND (reference sequence). V was trimmed by 5 bases and J by 5 bases, leaving 13 bases between them. The CDR3 spans 14 residues. The CDR3 here is CASSVGLRRNTIYF. DNA of the CDR3: TGTGCCAGTAGTGTGGGACTGAGAAGAAACACCATATATTTT.